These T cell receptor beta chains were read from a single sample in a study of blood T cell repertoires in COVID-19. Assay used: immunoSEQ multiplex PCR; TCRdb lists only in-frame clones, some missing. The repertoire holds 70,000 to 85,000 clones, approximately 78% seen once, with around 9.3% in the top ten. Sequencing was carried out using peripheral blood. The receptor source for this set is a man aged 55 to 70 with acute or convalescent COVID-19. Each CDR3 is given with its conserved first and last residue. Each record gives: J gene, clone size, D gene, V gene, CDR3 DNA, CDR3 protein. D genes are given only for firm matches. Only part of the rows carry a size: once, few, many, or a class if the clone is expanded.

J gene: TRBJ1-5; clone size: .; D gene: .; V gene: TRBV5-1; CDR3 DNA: TGCGCCAGCAGCTTAGGGGAGGCGAGCAATCAGCCCCAGCATTTT; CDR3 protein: CASSLGEASNQPQHF
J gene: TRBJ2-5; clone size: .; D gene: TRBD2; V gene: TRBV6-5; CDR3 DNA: TGTGCCAGCAGTCGGACTAGCGGGTCAGAGACCCAGTACTTC; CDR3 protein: CASSRTSGSETQYF
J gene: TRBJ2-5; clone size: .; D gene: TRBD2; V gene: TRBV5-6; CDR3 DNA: TGTGCCAGCAGCTGGGAGGGGCGAACTGAGACCCAGTACTTC; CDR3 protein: CASSWEGRTETQYF
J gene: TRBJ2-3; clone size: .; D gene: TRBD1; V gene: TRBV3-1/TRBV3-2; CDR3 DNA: TGTGCCAGCAGCCAAGTGGCTCGGGGACAGGGACGGGGCACAGATACGCAGTATTTT; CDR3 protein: CASSQVARGQGRGTDTQYF
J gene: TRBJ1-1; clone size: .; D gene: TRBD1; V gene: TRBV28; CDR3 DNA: TGTGCCAGCAGACTGACAGGGACCGTGAACACTGAAGCTTTCTTT; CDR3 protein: CASRLTGTVNTEAFF
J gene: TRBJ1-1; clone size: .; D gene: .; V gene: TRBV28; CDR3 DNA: TGTGCCAGCAGTTTAGGAACCAGGGTGGTGAACACTGAAGCTTTCTTT; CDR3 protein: CASSLGTRVVNTEAFF
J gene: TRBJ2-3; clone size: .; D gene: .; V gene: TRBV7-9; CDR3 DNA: TGTGCCAGCAGCTTAGGGGCCCTACCGCCTAGCACAGATACGCAGTATTTT; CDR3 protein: CASSLGALPPSTDTQYF
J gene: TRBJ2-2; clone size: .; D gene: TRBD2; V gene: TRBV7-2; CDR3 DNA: TGTGCCAGCAGCTTAGTAGCGGGGAACACCGGGGAGCTGTTTTTT; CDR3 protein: CASSLVAGNTGELFF
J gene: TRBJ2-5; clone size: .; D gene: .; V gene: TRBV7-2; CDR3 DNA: TGTGCCAGCAGCTCCCAAACCCGGGAGACCCAGTACTTC; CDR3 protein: CASSSQTRETQYF
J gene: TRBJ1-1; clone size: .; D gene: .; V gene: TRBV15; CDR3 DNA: TGTGCCACCAGCAGGGACGTCGGGATGAACACTGAAGCTTTCTTT; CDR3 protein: CATSRDVGMNTEAFF
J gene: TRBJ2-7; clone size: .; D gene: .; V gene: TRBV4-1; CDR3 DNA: TGCGCCAGCCGAGGACAGCACTACGAGCAGTACTTC; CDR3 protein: CASRGQHYEQYF
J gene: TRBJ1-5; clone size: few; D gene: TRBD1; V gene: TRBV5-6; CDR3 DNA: TGTGCCAGCAGCCTAAGGTCGACAGGGGCGGGCAATCAGCCCCAGCATTTT; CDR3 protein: CASSLRSTGAGNQPQHF